Each of the 26 T cell receptor beta chains below was sequenced from the same sample in a study of CD8+ T cells in alopecia areata. Noted treatment: oral pan-JAK inhibitor, 5-10 mg twice daily. The sequencing template was cDNA reverse transcribed from extracted RNA. TCRdb keeps only in-frame clones here, not all; method: immunoSEQ multiplex PCR. The sample consists of about 190,000 clones, under 70% of them appearing once. The material was CD4+ T cells sorted from blood, obtained at week 4, from a patient treated with tofacitinib. The receptors shown here come from a human donor with alopecia areata.

The rearrangement uses TRBV15 and TRBJ2-1, with D perhaps matching TRBD1 (5 bases). From germline, CDR1 is LNHNV and CDR2 YYDKDF (reference sequence). The V gene lost 1 base and the J gene lost 6 bases, with 16 bases spanning the gap. The CDR3 loop spans 16 amino acids. Here the CDR3 reads CATSRVQGRSVNEQFF. In nucleotides, the CDR3 is TGTGCCACCAGCAGAGTGCAGGGCAGGAGTGTCAATGAGCAGTTCTTC.

The gene calls are TRBV7-2 and TRBJ2-7; D is possibly TRBD1 or TRBD2 (6 bases each). Per germline, CDR1 SGHTA and CDR2 FQGNSA. CDR3 length equals 13 residues. The V gene lost 4 bases and the J gene lost 2 bases, with 9 bases spanning the gap. For the CDR3, the DNA is TGTGCCAGCAGCTCAAGGGGGGCCTACGAGCAGTACTTC. Translated: CASSSRGAYEQYF.

This clone was detected a few times. The V call is TRBV10-3, the J call TRBJ1-1; a possible D gene is TRBD1 (5 bases). The CDR3 has 11 amino acids. Trimming took off 6 bases at V and 5 bases at J, with 7 bases between the two ends. The germline V gene encodes CDR1 ENHRY and CDR2 SYGVKD. The CDR3 sequence is CAIREGTEAFF. The CDR3 DNA reads as TGTGCCATCAGGGAGGGGACTGAAGCTTTCTTT.

This clone was found a few times. The chain joins TRBV7-9 to TRBJ1-6; 11 bases are shared with TRBD1. Per the germline V gene, CDR1 is SEHNR and CDR2 is FQNEAQ (reference sequence). The V segment lost 5 bases and the J segment 8 bases; nucleotides outside the gene matches: 5. CDR3 length: 15 amino acids. The CDR3 DNA sequence: TGTGCCAGCAGCCCCCCGGGACAGGGGGATTCACCCCTCCACTTT. This encodes CASSPPGQGDSPLHF. The whole variable domain, filled in from reference TRBV7-9 and TRBJ1-6, reads DTGVSQNPRHKITKRGQNVTFRCDPISEHNRLYWYRQTLGQGPEFLTYFQNEAQLEKSRLLSDRFSAERPKGSFSTLEIQRTEQGDSAMYLCASSPPGQGDSPLHFGNGTRLTVT.

The chain uses TRBV5-1 and TRBJ2-1; no firm D call. This CDR3 has 13 residues. The V and J ends lost 0 bases and 10 bases respectively, with 11 bases between them. Germline lookup yields CDR1 SGHRS and CDR2 YFSETQ. This CDR3 is CASSLVRAAEQFF. CDR3 nucleotides: TGCGCCAGCAGCTTGGTTCGTGCAGCCGAGCAGTTCTTC.

This rearrangement joins TRBV30 to TRBJ1-1; D might be TRBD1 (6 bases). Germline CDR1 reads GTSNPN; CDR2 reads SVGIG (reference sequence). This CDR3 has 14 amino acids. V lost 2 bases and J 1 base, leaving 11 bases between the germline ends. The chain's CDR3 is CAWSRLQGNTEAFF. The CDR3 DNA sequence: TGTGCCTGGAGTCGACTACAGGGGAACACTGAAGCTTTCTTT.

This clone turned up a few times. V usage is TRBV27 and J usage is TRBJ1-2; D may be TRBD1 (5 bases). The CDR3 runs 13 residues. V was clipped by 5 bases and J by 2 bases, with 9 bases between them. The germline V gene encodes CDR1 MNHEY and CDR2 SMNVEV (reference sequence). The CDR3 DNA follows: TGTGCCAGCAGTAGGGACGGAAACTATGGCTACACCTTC. Translating gives CASSRDGNYGYTF.

Notes on this clone: The junction does not match germline at one end; this may be a read error. V usage is TRBV9 and J usage is TRBJ1-3; a weak D match, TRBD1 (6 bases). The CDR3 consists of 13 residues. Per the germline V gene, CDR1 is SGDLS and CDR2 is YYNGEE. CDR3 residues: CASSVDLGTKVDF. The CDR3 DNA reads TGTGCCAGCAGCGTGGACCTCGGGACAAAAGTGGATTTT.

The V gene is TRBV20-1, the J gene TRBJ1-2; D is unresolved. There are 10 residues in the CDR3. V lost 7 bases and J 4 bases, leaving 7 bases between the germline ends. Germline CDR1 DFQATT, CDR2 SNEGSKA (reference sequence). The CDR3 here is CSVKSYGYTF. The CDR3 DNA reads TGCAGTGTGAAAAGCTATGGCTACACCTTC.

The chain recombines TRBV6-5 with TRBJ2-5; 10 bases line up with TRBD1. The CDR3 extends over 15 amino acids. Germline trimming cut 2 bases from V and 1 base from J; bases unmatched to any gene: 1. CDR1 MNHEY and CDR2 SVGAGI come from the germline V gene. The CDR3 here is CASSYRDRGQETQYF. CDR3 nucleotide sequence: TGTGCCAGCAGTTACCGGGACAGGGGCCAAGAGACCCAGTACTTC.

The chain is built from TRBV29-1 and TRBJ2-4; either TRBD1 or TRBD2 may supply D (6 bases each). V was clipped by 6 bases and J by 7 bases, with 13 bases between them. The CDR3 is 12 amino acids. In germline, CDR1 is SQVTM, CDR2 ANQGSEA. The CDR3, as DNA: TGCAGCGTCGCAATAGGGGGGAACATTCAGTACTTC. This translates into CSVAIGGNIQYF.

In its sample, this clone was seen a few times. The chain recombines TRBV5-4 with TRBJ2-5, with TRBD2 as a possible D gene (6 bases). CDR1 and CDR2 (germline): SGHNT, YYREEE (reference sequence). Trimming cost V 2 bases and J 5 bases, with 13 bases left between them. The CDR3 is made up of 14 amino acids. The CDR3 is CASSLGYGGETQYF. CDR3 in DNA: TGTGCCAGCAGCTTAGGGTACGGAGGGGAGACCCAGTACTTC.

This chain uses TRBV5-1 with TRBJ2-7; TRBD1 matches at 8 bases. The CDR3 runs 15 residues. Trimming took 4 bases from V and 5 from J; bases not matched to a gene: 11. Germline V lookup: CDR1 SGHRS, CDR2 YFSETQ. CDR3 coding DNA: TGCGCCAGCAGCCCTGGAAGCACAGGGGGTCACGAGCAGTACTTC. Amino acid sequence: CASSPGSTGGHEQYF.

The rearrangement links TRBV7-8 to TRBJ1-5; 8 bases are a match to TRBD1. CDR1 is SGHVS, CDR2 FQNEAQ, per germline. This CDR3 has 17 residues. J lost 2 bases, V lost 5 bases, and 11 bases had no gene match. In DNA form, the CDR3 reads TGTGCCAGCAGCCTGCGACAGGGGCGGTCCGGCAATCAGCCCCAGCATTTT. It specifies CASSLRQGRSGNQPQHF.

This clone was counted only a few times. The V and J genes are TRBV10-3 and TRBJ1-1; D remains unclear. Trimming took off 3 bases at V and 6 bases at J, with 20 bases between the two ends. The CDR3 contains 16 residues. Per the germline V gene, CDR1 is ENHRY and CDR2 is SYGVKD. This CDR3 reads CAISDYHPAKNAEAFF. CDR3 DNA: TGTGCCATCAGTGATTACCATCCCGCAAAAAACGCTGAAGCTTTCTTT.

This clone was seen a handful of times. V usage is TRBV18 and J usage is TRBJ2-3; D possibly uses TRBD1 or TRBD2 (5 bases each). CDR1 is KGHSH and CDR2 is LQKENI in the germline V gene. The CDR3 totals 16 residues. V lost 6 bases and J lost 4, with 20 bases in between. The CDR3 sequence is CASSQNPGPAADTQYF. CDR3 coding DNA: TGTGCCAGCTCCCAGAACCCGGGACCGGCGGCAGATACGCAGTATTTT.

The chain joins TRBV29-1 to TRBJ1-1; the D gene is possibly TRBD1 (5 bases). With 6 bases removed from V and 0 bases from J, the gap between germline ends came to 14 bases. The CDR3 covers 14 residues. CDR1 and CDR2 from the germline V gene are SQVTM and ANQGSEA. The chain's CDR3 is CSVNIQTVNTEAFF. CDR3 nucleotides: TGCAGCGTGAACATTCAGACAGTGAACACTGAAGCTTTCTTT.

The chain is built from TRBV30 and TRBJ1-2; TRBD1 might be the D (5 bases). V lost 0 bases, J lost 8 bases, and 16 bases lay in between. Per germline, CDR1 GTSNPN and CDR2 SVGIG (reference sequence). This CDR3 is built from 14 residues. The CDR3 region is CAWSVLDSLGGYTF. The CDR3 DNA follows: TGTGCCTGGAGTGTACTCGACAGTCTGGGAGGCTACACCTTC.

This clone was seen just once. The chain uses TRBV29-1 and TRBJ2-7, with TRBD2 as a possible D gene (6 bases). This CDR3 has 17 amino acids. Looked up from germline, CDR1 is SQVTM and CDR2 is ANQGSEA. Trimming cost V 0 bases and J 1 base, with 19 bases left between them. CDR3 sequence reads: CSVEDGGGPRGSYEQYF. The CDR3 coding sequence is TGCAGCGTTGAAGACGGAGGCGGTCCCCGGGGGTCCTACGAGCAGTACTTC.

The CDR3 nucleotides read TGTGCCAGCAGCTTGGGACTAGCGGGGGCTACCGGGGAGCTGTTTTTT. This sequence encodes CASSLGLAGATGELFF. This sequence joins TRBV5-8 and TRBJ2-2; 12 nucleotides agree with TRBD2. The CDR3 has 16 residues. The germline V gene encodes CDR1 SGHTS and CDR2 YDEGEE. The trim removed 0 bases at V and 5 bases at J, leaving 2 bases unmatched.

The rearrangement links TRBV30 to TRBJ2-6; TRBD2 might be the D (7 bases). Germline-derived CDR1 and CDR2 are GTSNPN and SVGIG (reference sequence). V lost 4 bases and J 0 bases, leaving 19 bases between the germline ends. CDR3 length: 18 residues. CDR3 residues: CAWMGGTSLRSGANVLTF. CDR3 bases: TGTGCCTGGATGGGGGGGACATCTCTTCGCTCTGGGGCCAACGTCCTGACTTTC. Complete variable domain (other parts from reference TRBV30 and TRBJ2-6): SQTIHQWPATLVQPVGSPLSLECTVEGTSNPNLYWYRQAAGRGLQLLFYSVGIGQISSEVPQNLSASRPQDRQFILSSKKLLLSDSGFYLCAWMGGTSLRSGANVLTFGAGSRLTVL.

This clone was seen once. This chain connects TRBV9 to TRBJ2-2; tentative D call: TRBD1 (7 bases). Deletions cut 5 bases from V and 7 bases from J, with 12 bases between. Germline CDR1 SGDLS, CDR2 YYNGEE. CDR3 size: 13 residues. CDR3 nucleotides: TGTGCCAGCAGTGCAGGGGGGCACGGGGAGCTGTTTTTT. This translates into CASSAGGHGELFF.

This chain uses TRBV9 with TRBJ1-6; possible D gene TRBD1, 5 bases. V lost 5 bases and J lost 10, with 19 bases in between. The CDR3 spans 15 residues. In germline, CDR1 is SGDLS, CDR2 YYNGEE. In DNA, the CDR3 is TGTGCCAGCAGTACTTCACGGGGGTCCGGCTCACCCCTCCACTTT. The encoded protein is CASSTSRGSGSPLHF.

The V gene is TRBV5-4, the J gene TRBJ1-1, with D possibly TRBD1 on 6 matching bases. Per the germline V gene, CDR1 is SGHNT and CDR2 is YYREEE (reference sequence). Deletions cut 3 bases from V and 3 bases from J, with 12 bases between. CDR3 size: 14 residues. The CDR3: CASSSRGGHTEAFF. CDR3 nucleotide sequence: TGTGCCAGCAGCTCCCGGGGGGGGCACACTGAAGCTTTCTTT.

The V call is TRBV29-1, the J call TRBJ2-6; 9 bases map to TRBD1. V dropped 7 bases and J dropped 2; count of bases not matched to a gene: 3. The CDR3 sequence is 14 residues long. CDR1 is SQVTM and CDR2 is ANQGSEA in the germline V gene. CDR3 amino acids: CSAGTGTGANVLTF. CDR3 nucleotides: TGCAGCGCTGGGACAGGGACTGGGGCCAACGTCCTGACTTTC.

This chain uses TRBV5-1 with TRBJ1-2, with a weak D call TRBD1 (6 bases). The CDR3 has 15 amino acids. The V and J ends lost 0 bases and 2 bases respectively, with 11 bases between them. Per germline, CDR1 SGHRS and CDR2 YFSETQ. The CDR3 DNA sequence: TGCGCCAGCAGCTTGGCCCCGGACAGCAACTATGGCTACACCTTC. This sequence encodes CASSLAPDSNYGYTF.